This T cell receptor (beta chain) was captured by sequencing in a study of cytomegalovirus exposure and HLA in healthy donors. The study's findings and limits: TRBV6-2, TRBV6-3 and some other V segments were excluded as indistinguishable.

The CDR3 is 16 amino acids. Germline V gives CDR1 MDHEN, CDR2 SYDVKM. V shed 2 bases and J shed 3 bases, with 16 bases lying between them. In regard to this clone: Its antigen is still unknown.

PCR used 60 Vbeta primers and 13 Jbeta primers. Libraries were prepared by immunoSEQ multiplex PCR; TCRdb keeps only in-frame clonotypes and omits some of them. The sample has more than 150,000 clones, over 80% seen once; the top ten hold less than 2%. The rearrangement joins TRBV28 to TRBJ1-2; the D gene is possibly TRBD1 (6 bases). Sequencing input: PBMCs. This clonotype was obtained from a woman younger than 30 in good health and CMV-seronegative. In DNA form, the CDR3 reads TGTGCCAGCAGTTTACCCAGAATACAGGGATACTATGGCTACACCTTC. Translated, it gives CASSLPRIQGYYGYTF.